The TCR beta chain under discussion was sequenced for a study of cytomegalovirus exposure and HLA in healthy donors. The PCR was carried out with 60 Vbeta primers and 13 Jbeta primers. Generated by immunoSEQ multiplex PCR, the TCRdb table keeps only in-frame clones and is missing some. The table has 90,000 to 150,000 clones, around 77% seen once. The CDR3 contains 16 residues. CDR1 SGHRS and CDR2 YFSETQ come from the germline V gene. V was shortened by 2 bases and J by 0 bases, with 15 bases between the two germline ends. Sequenced input: PBMCs. The sequence was collected from a man aged 18 to 30 in good health and CMV-seropositive. This sequence joins TRBV5-1 and TRBJ2-7; maybe TRBD1 (5 bases). The CDR3: CASSFATGLSSYEQYF. In nucleotides, the CDR3 is TGCGCCAGCAGCTTCGCAACAGGATTGAGCTCCTACGAGCAGTACTTC.